A single TCR beta chain is shown here with its context. Under the authors' procedure: Amplification of reference gene primers provided the estimated nucleated cell counts. Sequencing was performed with immunoSEQ multiplex PCR; in TCRdb, only in-frame clones are kept and a portion is missing. The DNA gave D and trimming, while V, J and clone size come from that table. In the table there are some 150,000 clones, around 81% of which are singletons. Per germline, CDR1 DFQATT and CDR2 SNEGSKA (reference sequence). V lost 6 bases to trimming and J lost 8 bases, with 13 bases between them. The CDR3 consists of 11 residues. The sample belongs to a study of blood T cell repertoires in COVID-19. Across the study: Samples taken during acute and convalescent COVID-19 were collected in the United States, Italy and Spain. PBMCs, B-cell-depleted T cells, or T cells provided the cDNA or gDNA that made up the material.

Sequencing input: peripheral blood. This clonotype was obtained from a woman aged 40 to 50 with active or convalescent COVID-19. The rearrangement joins TRBV20-1 to TRBJ1-2, with D unclear. CDR3 sequence (DNA): TGCAGTGCACCGACAATTCGGGGCTACACCTTC. This translates into CSAPTIRGYTF.